Sequencing of this TCR beta chain was carried out in a study of T cells in Graves' hyperthyroidism and ophthalmopathy. The source material, RNA transcripts, was used to amplify TCR beta CDR3 regions. HTBI primers were used for first-round RT-PCR of the TCR CDR3. TCRdb analysed the multiplex PCR reads with MiXCR anew, one entry per CDR3 protein. The profile shows some 600,000 distinct CDR3 sequences, roughly 50% of them singletons. An absence of ophthalmopathy progression within 18 months meant stable Graves' hyperthyroidism. In germline, CDR1 is SEHNR, CDR2 FQNEAQ (reference sequence). The CDR3 is 10 residues long. Trimming left V 8 bases short and J 11 bases short, with 12 bases between.

Sequencing used peripheral blood or thyroid tissue (not recorded which). This sequence originates from a young woman with Graves' hyperthyroidism. This rearrangement joins TRBV7-9 to TRBJ1-1; D is undetermined. This CDR3 reads CASGVGPAFF. The DNA of the CDR3 is TGTGCCAGCGGGGTCGGGCCGGCTTTCTTT.